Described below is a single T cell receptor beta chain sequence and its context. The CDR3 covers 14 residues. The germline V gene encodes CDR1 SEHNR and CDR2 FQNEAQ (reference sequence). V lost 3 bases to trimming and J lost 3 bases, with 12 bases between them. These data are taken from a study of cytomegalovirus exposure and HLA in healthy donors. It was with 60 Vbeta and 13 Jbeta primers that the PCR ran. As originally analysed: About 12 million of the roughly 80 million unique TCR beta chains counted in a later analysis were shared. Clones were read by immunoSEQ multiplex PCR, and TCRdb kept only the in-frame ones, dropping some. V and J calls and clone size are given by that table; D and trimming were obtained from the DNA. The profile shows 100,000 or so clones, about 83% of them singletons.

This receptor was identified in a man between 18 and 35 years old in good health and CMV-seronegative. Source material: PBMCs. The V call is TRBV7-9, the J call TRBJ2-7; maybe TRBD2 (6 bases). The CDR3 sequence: CASSFSQTSYEQYF. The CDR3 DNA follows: TGTGCCAGCAGCTTCAGCCAGACTAGCTACGAGCAGTACTTC.